This T cell receptor beta chain was captured in a study of CXCR3-negative and CXCR3-positive naive CD8 T cells. Overall study findings and caveats: Both naive subsets carried similar amounts of surface CD5, so TCR strength was inferred from TRB CDR3 properties. Similar TRBV-TRBJ usage characterized naive CXCR3-negative and CXCR3-positive cells; memory cells differed. CXCR3 levels fell partly with cryopreservation; most assays relied on fresh PBMCs. Naive cells positive for CXCR3 carried more hydrophobic TRB CDR3s than CXCR3-negative ones.

CDR3 length equals 14 residues. Looked up from germline, CDR1 is PRHDT and CDR2 is FYEKMQ (reference sequence). Comments on this clonotype: What it binds is unknown.

UMI-tagged TRB cDNA libraries were built via 5' RACE. Reprocessing the 5' RACE reads, TCRdb reports a single entry for every CDR3 protein and omits DNA. Recorded for this sample: 150,000 or so distinct CDR3 sequences. CD45RO-CCR7+CD27+CD95- expression identified naive CD8+ T cells. This sequence originates from a human donor in good health. Some clones in this sample may be carry-over from other donors' samples. The sequenced material came from naive CXCR3+ CD8+ T cells from blood. Subset here: CD45RO-CCR7+CD27+CD95- naive CD8+ T cells expressing CXCR3 (TNR3+). The rearrangement uses TRBV13 and TRBJ1-6. The CDR3: CASSLGGNNSPLHF.